Only a few counts were recorded for the clone carrying this T cell receptor (beta chain). Investigators spread the genomic DNA of each subset evenly over several immunoSEQ plates. When replicate PCRs were run on sorted subsets, they used 200 ng DNA, 30,000 to 35,000 T cell genomes. Libraries were prepared by immunoSEQ multiplex PCR; TCRdb keeps only in-frame clonotypes and omits some of them. The sample consists of about 1.1 million clones, 78% of them appearing once. V was shortened by 3 bases and J by 6 bases, with 10 bases between the two germline ends. CDR3 size: 13 residues. Germline CDR1 reads KGHSH; CDR2 reads LQKENI. The data derive from a study of shared clonotypes between healthy human individuals. Overall study: CD4 naive and CD4 memory each took three plates per donor, while CD8 naive took two and CD8 memory one.

Donors, without exception, were Caucasian adults residing in Nashville, Tennessee. The chain joins TRBV18 to TRBJ2-3; perhaps D is TRBD1 or TRBD2 (5 bases each). The TCR was taken from a young man in good health. Some clones in this sample may be carry-over from other donors' samples. Sequenced input: memory CD4+ T cells from PBMCs. The subset is: CD45RA-negative fraction. The CDR3 coding sequence is TGTGCCAGCTCACCGGGGGATGGGGATACGCAGTATTTT. Protein sequence: CASSPGDGDTQYF.